These 9 T cell receptor beta chains came from one sample sequenced in a study of blood T cell repertoires in COVID-19. The data were produced by immunoSEQ multiplex PCR, yet TCRdb's version contains in-frame clones alone and is incomplete. The sample holds 350,000 to 550,000 clones, approximately 92% seen once. Sample: PBMCs or T cells enriched from blood (not recorded which). All receptors come from a man under 40 who had recovered from COVID-19.

CDR3 nucleotide sequence: TGTGCCAGCAGCCGTGGCGGACAGTTCATCGGCTACACCTTC. Translated, it gives CASSRGGQFIGYTF. V usage is TRBV28 and J usage is TRBJ1-2; possibly TRBD1 for D (6 bases). The CDR3 is 14 residues long. V lost 6 bases and J lost 8, with 19 bases in between. In germline, CDR1 is MDHEN, CDR2 SYDVKM.

V and J are TRBV7-9 and TRBJ2-7, with D perhaps TRBD2 (5 bases). The germline V gene encodes CDR1 SEHNR and CDR2 FQNEAQ (reference sequence). The V end lost 3 bases, the J end lost 4 bases, and 22 bases lay between the germline ends. This CDR3 region has 17 residues. The CDR3 reads CASSFSTRAGREYEQYF. The CDR3 nucleotides are TGTGCCAGCAGCTTTTCGACCCGGGCCGGTAGGGAGTACGAGCAGTACTTC.

This clone was observed a single time. This chain links TRBV27 with TRBJ1-6, with D tentatively TRBD1 (5 bases). The V end was cut by 5 bases, the J end by 0 bases, with 11 bases between. The CDR3 length is 16 residues. CDR1 is MNHEY, CDR2 SMNVEV, per germline (reference sequence). The CDR3 spells CASSQGFGSYNSPLHF. CDR3 DNA sequence: TGTGCCAGCAGTCAGGGCTTCGGCTCCTATAATTCACCCCTCCACTTT.

This chain uses TRBV5-5 with TRBJ2-7; 9 nucleotides agree with TRBD1. CDR1 SGHKS and CDR2 YYEKEE come from the germline V gene (reference sequence). The CDR3 totals 14 residues. V shed 4 bases, J shed 3 bases, and the junction held 5 bases outside the gene matches. CDR3 coding DNA: TGTGCCAGCAGCCTCCGGGACAGGGACTACGAGCAGTACTTC. Protein sequence: CASSLRDRDYEQYF.

V usage is TRBV7-9 and J usage is TRBJ2-7; 8 bases are a match to TRBD2. With 4 bases clipped from V and 1 base from J, the junction kept 6 bases outside the gene matches. Germline V lookup: CDR1 SEHNR, CDR2 FQNEAQ (reference sequence). There are 15 residues in the CDR3. The CDR3 sequence is CASSSPPGGSYEQYF. The CDR3 DNA reads TGTGCCAGCAGCTCACCCCCGGGAGGGTCCTACGAGCAGTACTTC. Variable domain in full (rest from reference TRBV7-9 and TRBJ2-7): DTGVSQNPRHKITKRGQNVTFRCDPISEHNRLYWYRQTLGQGPEFLTYFQNEAQLEKSRLLSDRFSAERPKGSFSTLEIQRTEQGDSAMYLCASSSPPGGSYEQYFGPGTRLTVT.

The rearrangement links TRBV28 to TRBJ2-7; D not certain. Germline lookup yields CDR1 MDHEN and CDR2 SYDVKM. V was pared by 1 base and J by 5 bases, with 9 bases between. CDR3 size: 13 residues. The CDR3 DNA follows: TGTGCCAGCAGTTTATCCCCGTATCACGAGCAGTACTTC. This encodes CASSLSPYHEQYF.

This chain joins TRBV2 and TRBJ1-6; 8 bases fit TRBD1. Germline-derived CDR1 and CDR2 are SNHLY and FYNNEI. Unmatched junction bases numbered 11, after V lost 6 bases and J lost 10 bases. This CDR3 is 15 amino acids long. CDR3 sequence: CASRPPDRGGSPLHF. The CDR3 nucleotides are TGTGCCAGCAGACCCCCTGACAGGGGAGGATCACCCCTCCACTTT.

The chain employs TRBV19 and TRBJ2-5, with a tentative D call TRBD2 (7 bases). Deletions cut 6 bases from V and 4 bases from J, with 15 bases between. The V gene's germline CDR1 is LNHDA and CDR2 SQIVND (reference sequence). This CDR3 is 14 amino acids long. CDR3 sequence: CASSWGGAGETQYF. The CDR3 DNA reads TGTGCCAGTAGCTGGGGGGGCGCGGGAGAGACCCAGTACTTC.

The chain joins TRBV12-3 or TRBV12-4 to TRBJ2-1, with D possibly matching TRBD2 (5 bases). This CDR3 is built from 11 residues. Trimming cost V 3 bases and J 9 bases, with 6 bases left between them. In DNA form, the CDR3 reads TGTGCCAGCAGTTTCCGGGGTGAGCAGTTCTTC. Protein: CASSFRGEQFF.